This T cell receptor (beta chain) was captured in a study of PD-L1 blockade in urothelial cancer. Study summary: About 85% of the roughly 30 patients were males with bladder-origin urothelial cancer. At 3 weeks (second dose) and 6 weeks after starting treatment, blood was analyzed.

Stated time point: pretreatment peripheral blood. The cohort comprised individuals with locally advanced or metastatic urothelial carcinoma. The germline V gene has CDR1 MNHEY and CDR2 SMNVEV (reference sequence). Trimming stripped 5 bases from V and 5 bases from J, with 15 bases between. The CDR3 spans 14 residues. Synthetic spike-ins, TCR analog templates, were added into each PCR. Sequencing used immunoSEQ multiplex PCR; TCRdb keeps in-frame clones, though not all of them. The sample has some 44,000 clones; 70% to 90% are singletons. This TCR came from a man aged 60 to 75 with urothelial cancer. The sequencing here drew on PBMCs, taken around atezolizumab (anti-PD-L1) treatment. The V and J genes are TRBV27 and TRBJ2-5; possibly TRBD1 for D (6 bases). CDR3 sequence reads: CASSPRGSGETQYF. CDR3 nucleotides: TGTGCCAGCAGTCCCAGGGGATCTGGGGAGACCCAGTACTTC.